This T cell receptor (beta chain) was observed in a study of CD8+ T cells in alopecia areata. The study's findings and limits: Normal-skin resident alphabeta T cells also appear among scalp sample sequences. In lesional scalp, particularly from alopecia totalis/universalis, clonality was higher than in normal scalp.

In germline, CDR1 is SGHDT, CDR2 YYEEEE. Trimming removed 0 bases from V and 4 bases from J, with 4 bases in between. This CDR3 contains 12 residues. Extracted RNA was reverse transcribed, and the resulting cDNA served as sequencing template. Repertoires were generated with immunoSEQ multiplex PCR, while TCRdb's copy carries only in-frame clones and drops some. The table records some 160,000 clones, around two thirds of them present only once. This clone is a singleton in its sample. No antigen is known for it. Using a FACSAria, the CD4+ and CD8+ T cells were sorted from the PBMCs. The chain recombines TRBV5-6 with TRBJ1-2; the D is unclear. The receptor's source is a human donor in good health. Sequencing input: CD8+ T cells sorted from blood. CDR3 protein: CASSLVGYGYTF. The CDR3 DNA sequence: TGTGCCAGCAGCTTGGTCGGCTATGGCTACACCTTC.